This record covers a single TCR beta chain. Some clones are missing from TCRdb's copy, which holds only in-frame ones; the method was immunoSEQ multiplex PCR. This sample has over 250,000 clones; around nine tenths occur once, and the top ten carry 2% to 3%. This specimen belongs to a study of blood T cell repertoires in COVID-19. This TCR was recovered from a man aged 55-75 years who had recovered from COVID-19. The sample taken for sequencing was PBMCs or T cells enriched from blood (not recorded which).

CDR3 in DNA: TGTGCCAGCAGCGTAGAGGGGGGAGGGTTTCGGAATGAGCAGTTCTTC. Its protein product is CASSVEGGGFRNEQFF. The chain couples TRBV9 to TRBJ2-1, with D possibly being TRBD2 (7 bases). Trimming cost V 0 bases and J 7 bases, with 17 bases left between them. CDR1 is SGDLS and CDR2 is YYNGEE in the germline V gene. The CDR3 loop spans 16 amino acids.